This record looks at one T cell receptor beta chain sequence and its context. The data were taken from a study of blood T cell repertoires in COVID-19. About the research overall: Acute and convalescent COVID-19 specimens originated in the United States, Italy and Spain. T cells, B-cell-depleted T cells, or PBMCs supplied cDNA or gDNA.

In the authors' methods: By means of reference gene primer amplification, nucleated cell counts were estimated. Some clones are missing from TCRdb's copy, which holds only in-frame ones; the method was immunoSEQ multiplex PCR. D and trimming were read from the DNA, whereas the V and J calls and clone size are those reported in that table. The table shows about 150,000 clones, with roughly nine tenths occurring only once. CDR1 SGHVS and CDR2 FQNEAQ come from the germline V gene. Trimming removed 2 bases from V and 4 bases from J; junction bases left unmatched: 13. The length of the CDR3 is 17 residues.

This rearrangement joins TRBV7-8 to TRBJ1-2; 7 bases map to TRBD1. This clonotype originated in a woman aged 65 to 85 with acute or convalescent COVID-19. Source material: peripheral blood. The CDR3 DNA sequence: TGTGCCAGCAGCTTAAGGTCTCGACAGGGAGGACCCTATGGCTACACCTTC. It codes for CASSLRSRQGGPYGYTF. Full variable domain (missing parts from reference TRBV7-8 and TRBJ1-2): GAGVSQSPRYKVAKRGQDVALRCDPISGHVSLFWYQQALGQGPEFLTYFQNEAQLDKSGLPSDRFFAERPEGSVSTLKIQRTQQEDSAVYLCASSLRSRQGGPYGYTFGSGTRLTVV.